This record concerns one T cell receptor beta chain sequence. The germline CDR1 and CDR2 sequences are MGHRA and YSYEKL. This CDR3 region has 15 residues. The junction had 4 bases not matched to a gene; V was cut back by 4 bases and J by 2 bases. The entry originates in a study of control samples from healthy donors and cancer patients. Measured with immunoSEQ multiplex PCR; TCRdb has only the in-frame clones, and not every one. Of hundreds of thousands of clones in the sample, almost 85% were seen once. The sequence was collected from a woman aged 55-70 years with lung cancer. Sequencing was carried out using PBMCs. V usage is TRBV4-1 and J usage is TRBJ2-7; 11 nucleotides agree with TRBD1. The CDR3 sequence: CASSRPGQGAYEQYF. CDR3 in DNA: TGCGCCAGCAGCCGCCCGGGACAGGGGGCCTACGAGCAGTACTTC.